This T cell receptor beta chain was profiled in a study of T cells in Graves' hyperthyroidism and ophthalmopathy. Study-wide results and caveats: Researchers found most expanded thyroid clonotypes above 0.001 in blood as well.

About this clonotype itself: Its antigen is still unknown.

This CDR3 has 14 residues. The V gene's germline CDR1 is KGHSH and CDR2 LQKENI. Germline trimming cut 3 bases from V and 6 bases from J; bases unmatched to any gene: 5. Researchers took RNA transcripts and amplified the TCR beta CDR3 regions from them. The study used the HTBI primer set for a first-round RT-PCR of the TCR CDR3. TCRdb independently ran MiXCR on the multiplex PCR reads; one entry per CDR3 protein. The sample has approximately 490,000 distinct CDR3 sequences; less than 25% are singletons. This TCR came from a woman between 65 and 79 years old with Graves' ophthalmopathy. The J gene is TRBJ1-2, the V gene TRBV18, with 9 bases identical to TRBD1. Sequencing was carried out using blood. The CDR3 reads CASSPKGQGHGYTF. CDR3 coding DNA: TGTGCCAGCTCACCTAAGGGACAGGGACATGGCTACACCTTC.